The 20 T cell receptor beta chains in this list originate from one sample, sequenced in a study of blood T cells in healthy people across ages. With a J-beta primer mix and a sample-barcoded 5' primer, a second PCR ran about 7 to 11 cycles. Via MiXCR, TCRdb re-called the 5' RACE reads, giving one row per CDR3 protein. Here the sample spans roughly 1,500,000 distinct CDR3 sequences, about 35% being singletons. Sequencing was carried out using blood. The source is a woman aged 25 to 39 in good health.

This clonotype was observed a few times. The chain joins TRBV7-2 to TRBJ2-5; D may be TRBD1 (5 bases). V was cut by 1 base and J by 6 bases, with 12 bases left in between. Germline V CDR1 and CDR2: SGHTA, FQGNSA. This CDR3 region has 14 residues. This chain's CDR3 is CASSLGQAGKTQYF. The CDR3 DNA sequence: TGTGCCAGCAGCTTAGGGCAGGCAGGGAAGACCCAGTACTTC. Variable domain in full (rest from reference TRBV7-2 and TRBJ2-5): GAGVSQSPSNKVTEKGKDVELRCDPISGHTALYWYRQSLGQGLEFLIYFQGNSAPDKSGLPSDRFSAERTGGSVSTLTIQRTQQEDSAVYLCASSLGQAGKTQYFGPGTRLLVL.

The gene calls are TRBV20-1 and TRBJ2-7, with D uncertain. V was pared by 2 bases and J by 4 bases, with 9 bases between. Germline-derived CDR1 and CDR2 are DFQATT and SNEGSKA (reference sequence). The CDR3 consists of 12 residues. The CDR3 spells CSARSTDYEQYF. CDR3 sequence (DNA): TGCAGTGCTAGAAGTACAGATTACGAGCAGTACTTC.

This clonotype was detected only a few times. The V call is TRBV20-1, the J call TRBJ2-1, with 10 bases aligning to TRBD2. CDR3 size: 16 residues. Germline V gene data show CDR1 as DFQATT and CDR2 as SNEGSKA (reference sequence). V trimming: 0 bases; J trimming: 5 bases; junction bases outside the gene matches: 7. The CDR3, as DNA: TGCAGTGCTAGAGATCCCCAGCGGGGGGGACACAATGAGCAGTTCTTC. It translates to CSARDPQRGGHNEQFF.

This clonotype has more than one count but fewer than ten. V is TRBV11-2 and J is TRBJ2-7, with D perhaps matching TRBD1 (6 bases). CDR1 SGHAT and CDR2 FQNNGV come from the germline V gene. Trimming cost V 5 bases and J 2 bases, with 13 bases left between them. The CDR3 has 14 residues. The CDR3 protein is CASSPGVRTYEQYF. The CDR3 DNA sequence: TGTGCCAGCAGCCCAGGGGTCCGTACCTACGAGCAGTACTTC.

The V call is TRBV11-2, the J call TRBJ1-1, with a possible D match to TRBD1 (5 bases). The germline V and J ends were trimmed by 6 bases and 2 bases, with 22 bases remaining between them. The CDR3 covers 17 residues. Germline assignment: CDR1 SGHAT and CDR2 FQNNGV. CDR3 DNA: TGTGCCAGCAGTTCGATCAACCTCGCAGGGATAAACACTGAAGCTTTCTTT. Its protein is CASSSINLAGINTEAFF.

This chain joins TRBV11-2 and TRBJ2-3, with TRBD2 as a possible D gene (6 bases). CDR1 is SGHAT, CDR2 FQNNGV, per germline. Trimming removed 1 base at V and 7 bases at J, with 15 bases between. The CDR3 runs 15 residues. CDR3 loop: CASSLAEGGGYTQYF. The CDR3 bases are TGTGCCAGCAGCTTAGCAGAAGGTGGAGGGTATACGCAGTATTTT.

Note on this clonotype: The conserved final phenylalanine or tryptophan is absent from the CDR3, which likely points to a read error. The gene calls are TRBV7-2 and TRBJ1-4; TRBD1 matches 9 bases. The germline gives CDR1 SGHTA, CDR2 FQGNSA. The CDR3 is 14 amino acids. The V gene end was trimmed by 4 bases and the J gene end by 8 bases; junction bases not matched to a gene: 5. The CDR3 DNA reads as TGTGCCAGCAGCTCGGGACAGGGCCCAGAAAAACTGTTTTTG. This encodes CASSSGQGPEKLFL.

Turning to this clonotype: A much larger clone lies a single base off, so this may be a read error. The genes are TRBV27 and TRBJ2-5; 11 bases fit TRBD1. The CDR3 contains 14 residues. The germline V gene has CDR1 MNHEY and CDR2 SMNVEV (reference sequence). Unmatched junction bases numbered 11, after V lost 5 bases and J lost 12 bases. This CDR3 is CASSTGQGALEEYF. The CDR3 bases are TGTGCCAGCAGTACTGGACAGGGGGCGCTCGAGGAGTACTTC.

This clonotype has ten or more counts. The chain uses TRBV13 and TRBJ2-7; 7 nucleotides match TRBD1. Trimming at V came to 5 bases and at J to 4 bases, leaving 8 bases not matched to a gene. Looked up from germline, CDR1 is PRHDT and CDR2 is FYEKMQ (reference sequence). This CDR3 has 14 amino acids. As DNA, the CDR3 is TGTGCCAGCAGCCCAGGGGGTTTCAATTACGAGCAGTACTTC. It encodes CASSPGGFNYEQYF.

V gene TRBV7-9 combines with J gene TRBJ1-5, with 12 bases aligning to TRBD1. Unmatched junction bases numbered 6, after V lost 5 bases and J lost 7 bases. The CDR3 is 15 residues long. The germline gives CDR1 SEHNR, CDR2 FQNEAQ (reference sequence). The CDR3 region is CASSKDGTGGQPQHF. CDR3 DNA sequence: TGTGCCAGCAGCAAAGATGGGACAGGGGGCCAGCCCCAGCATTTT.

This clonotype was detected many times. This chain joins TRBV20-1 and TRBJ2-7; D remains unclear. Trimming cost V 6 bases and J 0 bases, with 15 bases left between them. Germline lookup yields CDR1 DFQATT and CDR2 SNEGSKA (reference sequence). CDR3 length equals 14 residues. In DNA form, the CDR3 reads TGCAGTGCGAGCCGGGTCCTTAACTCCTACGAGCAGTACTTC. Amino acids: CSASRVLNSYEQYF.

The J gene is TRBJ2-5, the V gene TRBV6-1, with 7 nucleotides matching TRBD1. CDR3 length: 15 amino acids. Trimming removed 7 bases from V and 4 bases from J; junction bases left unmatched: 12. CDR1 is MNHNS and CDR2 is SASEGT in the germline V gene. In DNA form, the CDR3 reads TGTGCCAGCAATCAACCATCAACAGGGGCAGAGACCCAGTACTTC. Translated: CASNQPSTGAETQYF.

Worth noting for this clonotype: The junction departs from germline at one end; a sequencing error may be responsible. The V call is TRBV12-3 or TRBV12-4, the J call TRBJ1-5; possible D gene TRBD1, 6 bases. This CDR3 is built from 18 residues. CDR3 sequence reads: CASSLARPPRGGGQPQHF. DNA for the CDR3: TGTGCCAGCAGCTTAGCACGTCCCCCCAGGGGAGGAGGTCAGCCCCAGCATTTT.

Details on this clonotype: A read error may account for a junction end that differs from germline. The V call is TRBV4-1, the J call TRBJ2-7; 9 nucleotides match TRBD2. The CDR3 totals 17 residues. The V gene's germline CDR1 is MGHRA and CDR2 YSYEKL. The CDR3: CASSQGELAGDDYELYF. DNA for the CDR3: TGCGCCAGCAGCCAAGGGGAATTAGCGGGAGACGACTACGAGCTGTACTTC.

V and J are TRBV4-2 and TRBJ2-3; TRBD2 matches 7 bases. V was pared by 4 bases and J by 0 bases, with 13 bases of the junction left unmatched. This CDR3 region has 18 residues. Germline values: CDR1 LGHNA, CDR2 YNFKEQ. This CDR3 is CASSRTHTGGGSTDTQYF. CDR3 in DNA: TGTGCCAGCAGCCGGACGCATACTGGCGGGGGAAGCACAGATACGCAGTATTTT.

This clonotype came up a few times. The DNA of the CDR3 is TGCGCCAGCAGGGGGACAGACGCCTACGAGCAGTACTTC. This encodes CASRGTDAYEQYF. The V and J genes are TRBV5-1 and TRBJ2-7; 7 bases are a match to TRBD1. The germline gives CDR1 SGHRS, CDR2 YFSETQ. V gave up 5 bases and J gave up 2 bases; unmatched junction bases: 4. CDR3 length: 13 amino acids.

This clonotype has more than one count but fewer than ten. The chain recombines TRBV20-1 with TRBJ1-2; D is unclear. This CDR3 contains 13 residues. Germline loops: CDR1 DFQATT, CDR2 SNEGSKA (reference sequence). V was pared by 3 bases and J by 3 bases, with 11 bases between. In DNA form, the CDR3 reads TGCAGTGCTAGTCAACTCCGAGACTATGGCTACACCTTC. Protein product: CSASQLRDYGYTF.

V usage is TRBV7-9 and J usage is TRBJ2-7; 8 bases map to TRBD2. The CDR3 runs 16 residues. Germline V gene sequence: CDR1 SEHNR, CDR2 FQNEAQ (reference sequence). Losses at the gene ends were 5 bases for V and 7 bases for J; bases not matched to a gene: 16. As DNA, the CDR3 is TGTGCCAGCAGCCAGTACCGGGAGCGGGAGCGGTCTGAGCAGTACTTC. Amino acid sequence: CASSQYRERERSEQYF.

This clonotype was recorded at least ten times. This chain uses TRBV20-1 with TRBJ2-7, with 10 bases lining up with TRBD2. Trimming at V came to 6 bases and at J to 3 bases, leaving 8 bases not matched to a gene. Germline V gene sequence: CDR1 DFQATT, CDR2 SNEGSKA (reference sequence). This CDR3 spans 14 amino acids. In DNA form, the CDR3 reads TGCAGTGCAGGTACTAGCGGGATGTTCTACGAGCAGTACTTC. Translating gives CSAGTSGMFYEQYF.

The gene calls are TRBV20-1 and TRBJ2-4; 9 bases agree with TRBD1. The J call may be faulty, since TRBJ2-7 better matches the DNA end. The length of the CDR3 is 13 residues. Looked up from germline, CDR1 is DFQATT and CDR2 is SNEGSKA (reference sequence). In nucleotides, the CDR3 is TGCAGTGCTGCCGGGACAGGGTTCCACGAGCAGTACTTC. It specifies CSAAGTGFHEQYF.